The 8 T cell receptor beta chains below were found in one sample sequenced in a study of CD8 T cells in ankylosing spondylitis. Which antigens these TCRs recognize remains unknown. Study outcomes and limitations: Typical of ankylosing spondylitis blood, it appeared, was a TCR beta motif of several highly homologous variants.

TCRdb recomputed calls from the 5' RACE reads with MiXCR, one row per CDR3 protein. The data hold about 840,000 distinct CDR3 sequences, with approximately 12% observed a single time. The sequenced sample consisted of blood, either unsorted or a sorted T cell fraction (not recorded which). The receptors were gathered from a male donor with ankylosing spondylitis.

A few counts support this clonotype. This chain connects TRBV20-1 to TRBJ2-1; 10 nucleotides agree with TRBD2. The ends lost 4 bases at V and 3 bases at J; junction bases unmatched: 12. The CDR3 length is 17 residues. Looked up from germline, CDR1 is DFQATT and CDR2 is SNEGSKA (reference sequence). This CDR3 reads CSATTYSGRTLYNEQFF. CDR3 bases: TGCAGTGCTACCACGTATAGCGGGAGGACCCTCTACAATGAGCAGTTCTTC.

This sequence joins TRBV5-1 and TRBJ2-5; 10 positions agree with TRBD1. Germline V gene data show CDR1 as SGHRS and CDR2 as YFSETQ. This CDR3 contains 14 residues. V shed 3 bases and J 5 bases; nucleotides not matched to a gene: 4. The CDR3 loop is CASSSVGQGETQYF. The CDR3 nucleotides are TGCGCCAGCAGCTCAGTGGGACAGGGGGAGACCCAGTACTTC.

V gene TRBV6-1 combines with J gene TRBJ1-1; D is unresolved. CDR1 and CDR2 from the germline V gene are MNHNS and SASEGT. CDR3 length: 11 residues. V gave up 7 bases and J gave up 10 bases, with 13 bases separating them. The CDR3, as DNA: TGTGCCAGCATGAAGGAGGCCAGAGCTTTCTTT. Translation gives CASMKEARAFF.

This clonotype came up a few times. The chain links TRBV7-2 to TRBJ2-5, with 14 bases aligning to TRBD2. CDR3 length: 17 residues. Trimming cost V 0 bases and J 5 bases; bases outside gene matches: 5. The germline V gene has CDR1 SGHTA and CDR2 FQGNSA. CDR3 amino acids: CASSLARLAGGGETQYF. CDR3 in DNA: TGTGCCAGCAGCTTAGCCAGACTAGCGGGAGGGGGGGAGACCCAGTACTTC.

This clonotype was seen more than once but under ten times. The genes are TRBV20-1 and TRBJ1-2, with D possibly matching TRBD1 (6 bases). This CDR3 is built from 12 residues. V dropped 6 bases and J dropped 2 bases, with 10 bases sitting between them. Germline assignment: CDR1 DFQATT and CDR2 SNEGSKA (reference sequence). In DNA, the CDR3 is TGCAGTGCCCCTACAGGGAACTATGGCTACACCTTC. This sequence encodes CSAPTGNYGYTF.

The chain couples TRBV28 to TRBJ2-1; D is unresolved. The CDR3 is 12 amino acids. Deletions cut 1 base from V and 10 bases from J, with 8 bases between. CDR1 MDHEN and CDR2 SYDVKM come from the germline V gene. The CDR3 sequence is CASSLLVVEQFF. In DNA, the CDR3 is TGTGCCAGCAGTTTATTGGTGGTGGAGCAGTTCTTC. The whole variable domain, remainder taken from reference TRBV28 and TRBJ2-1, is DVKVTQSSRYLVKRTGEKVFLECVQDMDHENMFWYRQDPGLGLRLIYFSYDVKMKEKGDIPEGYSVSREKKERFSLILESASTNQTSMYLCASSLLVVEQFFGPGTRLTVL.

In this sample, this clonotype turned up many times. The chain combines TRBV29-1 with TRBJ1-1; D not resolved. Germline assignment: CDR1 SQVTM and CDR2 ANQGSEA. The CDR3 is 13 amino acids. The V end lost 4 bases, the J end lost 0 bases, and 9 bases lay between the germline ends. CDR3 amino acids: CSVVMPLNTEAFF. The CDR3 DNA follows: TGCAGCGTTGTTATGCCCCTGAACACTGAAGCTTTCTTT.

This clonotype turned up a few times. CDR3: CASSGTGLIQYF. CDR3 sequence (DNA): TGTGCCAGCAGTGGGACAGGGTTAATTCAGTACTTC. The genes are TRBV6-2 or TRBV6-3 and TRBJ2-4, with 9 bases that match TRBD1. CDR1 MNHEY and CDR2 SVGEGT come from the germline V gene. The CDR3 loop spans 12 amino acids. V was clipped by 5 bases and J by 10 bases; unmatched bases: 3.